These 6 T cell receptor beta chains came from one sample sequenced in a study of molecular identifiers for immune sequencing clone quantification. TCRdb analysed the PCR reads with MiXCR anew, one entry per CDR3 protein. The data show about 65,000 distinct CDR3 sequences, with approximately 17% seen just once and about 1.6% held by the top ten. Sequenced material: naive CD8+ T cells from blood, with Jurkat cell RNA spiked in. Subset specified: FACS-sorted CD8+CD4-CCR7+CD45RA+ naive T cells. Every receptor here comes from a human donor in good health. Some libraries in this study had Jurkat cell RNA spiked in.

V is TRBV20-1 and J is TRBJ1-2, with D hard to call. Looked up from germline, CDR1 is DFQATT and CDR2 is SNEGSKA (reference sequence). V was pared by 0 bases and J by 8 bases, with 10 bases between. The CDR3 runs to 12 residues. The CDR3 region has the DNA TGCAGTGCTAGAGACCCCCCACGGGGCTACACCTTC. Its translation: CSARDPPRGYTF.

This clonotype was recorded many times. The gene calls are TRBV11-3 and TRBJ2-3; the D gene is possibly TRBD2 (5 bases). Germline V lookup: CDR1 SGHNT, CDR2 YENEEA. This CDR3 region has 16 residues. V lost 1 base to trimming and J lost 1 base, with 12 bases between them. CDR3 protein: CASSLAAGDGTDTQYF. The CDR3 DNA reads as TGTGCCAGCAGCTTAGCTGCCGGGGATGGCACAGATACGCAGTATTTT.

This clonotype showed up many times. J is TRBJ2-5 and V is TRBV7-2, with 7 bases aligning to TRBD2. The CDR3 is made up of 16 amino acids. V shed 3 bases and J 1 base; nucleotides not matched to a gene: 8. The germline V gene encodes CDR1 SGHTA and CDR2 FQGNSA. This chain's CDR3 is CASSLILAASQETQYF. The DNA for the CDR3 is TGTGCCAGCAGCTTGATTCTAGCGGCATCCCAAGAGACCCAGTACTTC.

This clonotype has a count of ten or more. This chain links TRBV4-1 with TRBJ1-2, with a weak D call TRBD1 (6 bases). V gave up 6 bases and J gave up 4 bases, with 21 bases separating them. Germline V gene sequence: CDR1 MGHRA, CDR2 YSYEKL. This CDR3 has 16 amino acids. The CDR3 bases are TGCGCCAGCAGTACCATCCCGGGACAAAATTTCTATGGCTACACCTTC. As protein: CASSTIPGQNFYGYTF.

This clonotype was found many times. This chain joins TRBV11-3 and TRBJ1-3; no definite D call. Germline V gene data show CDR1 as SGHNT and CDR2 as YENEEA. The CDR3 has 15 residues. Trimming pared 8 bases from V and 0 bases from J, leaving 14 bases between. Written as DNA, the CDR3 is TGTGCCAGCCAGCCGTTGGTCGGCTCTGGAAACACCATATATTTT. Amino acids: CASQPLVGSGNTIYF.

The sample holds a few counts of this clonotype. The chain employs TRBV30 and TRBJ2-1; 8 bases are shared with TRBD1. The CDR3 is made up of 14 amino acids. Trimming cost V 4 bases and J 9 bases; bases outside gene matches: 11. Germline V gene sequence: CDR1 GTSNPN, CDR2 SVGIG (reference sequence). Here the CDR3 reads CAWTIGQGGIEQFF. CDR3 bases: TGTGCCTGGACGATCGGACAGGGTGGGATTGAGCAGTTCTTC.